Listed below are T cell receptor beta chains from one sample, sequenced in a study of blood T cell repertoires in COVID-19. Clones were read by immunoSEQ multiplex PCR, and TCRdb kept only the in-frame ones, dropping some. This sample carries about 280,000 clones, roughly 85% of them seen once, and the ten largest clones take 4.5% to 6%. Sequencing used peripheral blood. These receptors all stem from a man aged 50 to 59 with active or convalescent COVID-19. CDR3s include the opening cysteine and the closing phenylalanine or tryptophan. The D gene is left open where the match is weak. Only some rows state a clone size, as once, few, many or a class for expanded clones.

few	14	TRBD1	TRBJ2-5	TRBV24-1	CATSDPGQGETQYF	TGTGCCACCAGTGATCCGGGACAGGGAGAGACCCAGTACTTC
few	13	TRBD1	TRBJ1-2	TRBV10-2	CASRQGGDYGYTF	TGCGCCAGCAGACAGGGGGGGGACTATGGCTACACCTTC
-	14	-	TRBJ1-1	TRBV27	CASSPGPWTTEAFF	TGTGCCAGCAGTCCAGGGCCCTGGACCACTGAAGCTTTCTTT
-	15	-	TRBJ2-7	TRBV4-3	CASSQARGSGGEQYF	TGCGCCAGCAGCCAAGCCAGGGGGAGCGGAGGGGAGCAGTACTTC
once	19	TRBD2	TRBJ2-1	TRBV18	CASSPRDILRGRARGEQFF	TGTGCCAGCTCACCACGAGATATCTTACGAGGGAGGGCTCGGGGTGAGCAGTTCTTC
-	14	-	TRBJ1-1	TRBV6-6	CASSYVRGGTEAFF	TGTGCCAGCAGTTACGTGCGAGGTGGCACTGAAGCTTTCTTT
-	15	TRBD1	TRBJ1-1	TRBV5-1	CASSLEGAGIFEAFF	TGCGCCAGCAGCTTGGAGGGGGCAGGGATCTTCGAAGCTTTCTTT
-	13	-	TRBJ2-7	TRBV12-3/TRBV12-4	CASSLQGIYEQYF	TGTGCCAGCAGTTTACAGGGGATCTACGAGCAGTACTTC
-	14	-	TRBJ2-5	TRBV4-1	CASSQTGVRETQYF	TGCGCCAGCAGCCAAACCGGAGTCAGAGAGACCCAGTACTTC
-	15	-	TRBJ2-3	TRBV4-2	CASSQIAASTDTQYF	TGTGCCAGCAGCCAAATAGCGGCTAGCACAGATACGCAGTATTTT
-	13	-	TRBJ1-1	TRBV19	CASTPTGNTEAFF	TGTGCCAGTACCCCGACAGGGAACACTGAAGCTTTCTTT
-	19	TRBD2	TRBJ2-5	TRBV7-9	CASSWTEAGTSGRKETQYF	TGTGCCAGCAGCTGGACGGAAGCCGGGACTAGCGGGAGGAAGGAGACCCAGTACTTC
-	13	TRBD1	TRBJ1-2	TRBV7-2	CASSSTGVVGYTF	TGTGCCAGCAGCTCCACAGGGGTGGTGGGCTACACCTTC
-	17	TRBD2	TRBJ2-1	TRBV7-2	CASSLVGLVKAYNEQFF	TGTGCCAGCAGCTTAGTGGGACTAGTTAAAGCCTACAATGAGCAGTTCTTC
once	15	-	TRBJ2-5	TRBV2	CASSTQGGVSETQYF	TGTGCCAGCAGCACCCAAGGGGGAGTCTCAGAGACCCAGTACTTC
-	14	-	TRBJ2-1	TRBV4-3	CASQGASSYNEQFF	TGCGCCAGCCAGGGTGCGAGCTCCTACAATGAGCAGTTCTTC
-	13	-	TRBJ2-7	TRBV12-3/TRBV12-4	CASSPLGPYEQYF	TGTGCCAGCAGCCCCTTGGGGCCCTACGAGCAGTACTTC
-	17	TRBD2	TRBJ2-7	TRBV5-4	CASSRYGLAESFYEQYF	TGTGCCAGCAGCCGATACGGACTAGCGGAAAGTTTCTACGAGCAGTACTTC
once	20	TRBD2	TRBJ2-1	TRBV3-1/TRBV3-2	CASSQVRPTPGLADNNEQFF	TGTGCCAGCAGCCAAGTACGGCCTACTCCGGGACTAGCGGATAACAATGAGCAGTTCTTC
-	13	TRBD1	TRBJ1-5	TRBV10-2	CASRQGESQPQHF	TGCGCCAGCAGACAGGGGGAGAGTCAGCCCCAGCATTTT
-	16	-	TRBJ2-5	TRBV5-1	CASSLGASTYQETQYF	TGCGCCAGCAGCTTGGGGGCCAGCACCTACCAAGAGACCCAGTACTTC
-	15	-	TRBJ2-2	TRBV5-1	CASSLGHSNTGELFF	TGCGCCAGCAGCTTGGGACACTCGAACACCGGGGAGCTGTTTTTT
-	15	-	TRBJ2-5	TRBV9	CASSVEAGVQETQYF	TGTGCCAGCAGCGTAGAGGCAGGGGTACAAGAGACCCAGTACTTC
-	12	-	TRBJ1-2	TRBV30	CAWSRGADGYTF	TGTGCCTGGAGCCGGGGGGCAGATGGCTACACCTTC
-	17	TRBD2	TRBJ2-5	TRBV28	CASSSSPGGLNHMTQYF	TGTGCCAGCAGTTCTTCCCCGGGAGGGCTTAACCATATGACCCAGTACTTC
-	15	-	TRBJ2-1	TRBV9	CASSARTLSRDEQFF	TGTGCCAGCAGCGCCCGGACCCTATCGAGGGATGAGCAGTTCTTC
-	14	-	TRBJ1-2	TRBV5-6	CASSLDQRHYGYTF	TGTGCCAGCAGCTTGGATCAGCGCCACTATGGCTACACCTTC
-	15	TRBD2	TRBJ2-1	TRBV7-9	CASSLWGTSYNEQFF	TGTGCCAGCAGCTTATGGGGGACTAGCTACAATGAGCAGTTCTTC
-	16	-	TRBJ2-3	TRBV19	CASSTPGVGSTDTQYF	TGTGCCAGTAGTACCCCCGGGGTTGGTAGCACAGATACGCAGTATTTT
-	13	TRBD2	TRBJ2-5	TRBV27	CASSFRGGETQYF	TGTGCCAGCAGTTTCCGGGGGGGAGAGACCCAGTACTTC
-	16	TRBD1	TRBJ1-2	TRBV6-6	CASSYDWTGTNYGYTF	TGTGCCAGCAGTTACGATTGGACAGGGACAAACTATGGCTACACCTTC
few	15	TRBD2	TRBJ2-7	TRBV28	CASSRGRLAGYEQYF	TGTGCCAGCAGCCGAGGGCGGCTAGCGGGCTACGAGCAGTACTTC
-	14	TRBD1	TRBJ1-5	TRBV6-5	CASSQDRVNQPQHF	TGTGCCAGCAGTCAGGACAGGGTCAATCAGCCCCAGCATTTT
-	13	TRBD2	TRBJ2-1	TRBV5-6	CASQTLLAVFLFF	TGTGCCAGCCAAACCCTCCTAGCGGTCTTTCTGTTCTTC
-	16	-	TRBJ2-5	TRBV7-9	CASSLRGSGRQETQYF	TGTGCCAGCAGCCTCAGGGGGAGCGGGAGACAAGAGACCCAGTACTTC